The 16 T cell receptor beta chains below were found in one sample sequenced in a study of identifying expanded T cells in peripheral blood. The protocol was immunoSEQ multiplex PCR, while the TCRdb copy is restricted to in-frame clones and leaves out a portion. The table shows 75,000 to 90,000 clones, with 84% occurring only once. The sequenced sample was blood. All receptors derive from a person between 18 and 70 years old in good health.

The chain combines TRBV2 with TRBJ2-7; weak D call: TRBD1 (5 bases). The CDR3 spans 14 residues. The germline V and J ends were trimmed by 6 bases and 2 bases, with 14 bases remaining between them. Germline V gene lookup returns CDR1 SNHLY and CDR2 FYNNEI. CDR3: CASSPLTGTYEQYF. As DNA, the CDR3 is TGTGCCAGCAGCCCCCTCACAGGAACCTACGAGCAGTACTTC.

The chain is built from TRBV18 and TRBJ2-1; D is undetermined. In germline, CDR1 is KGHSH, CDR2 LQKENI. The CDR3 is 12 residues long. Trimming removed 3 bases at V and 8 bases at J, with 8 bases between. The CDR3 sequence is CASSPPTDEQFF. For the CDR3, the DNA is TGTGCCAGCTCACCTCCGACGGATGAGCAGTTCTTC. Full variable domain (rest looked up from reference TRBV18 and TRBJ2-1): NAGVMQNPRHLVRRRGQEARLRCSPMKGHSHVYWYRQLPEEGLKFMVYLQKENIIDESGMPKERFSAEFPKEGPSILRIQQVVRGDSAAYFCASSPPTDEQFFGPGTRLTVL.

This chain links TRBV29-1 with TRBJ2-5; D gene ambiguous. Deletions cut 3 bases from V and 3 bases from J, with 17 bases between. Per germline, CDR1 SQVTM and CDR2 ANQGSEA. The CDR3 totals 15 residues. The CDR3: CSVDSMGLIEETQYF. CDR3 in DNA: TGCAGCGTTGATAGCATGGGCCTTATCGAAGAGACCCAGTACTTC.

The V and J genes are TRBV28 and TRBJ2-2, with D maybe TRBD2 (7 bases). The ends were cut back, 5 bases at V and 5 bases at J, with 12 bases in the middle. This CDR3 has 14 residues. Germline-derived CDR1 and CDR2 are MDHEN and SYDVKM. CDR3 protein: CASSPGGWTGELFF. In DNA, the CDR3 is TGTGCCAGCAGTCCGGGGGGCTGGACCGGGGAGCTGTTTTTT.

This chain uses TRBV29-1 with TRBJ2-2, with 9 bases fitting TRBD1. The CDR3 is 16 amino acids. V dropped 7 bases and J dropped 6; count of bases not matched to a gene: 15. Germline V gene data show CDR1 as SQVTM and CDR2 as ANQGSEA. The CDR3 spells CSADVRGTGISGELFF. The CDR3 DNA is TGCAGCGCAGACGTCAGGGGGACAGGGATCTCCGGGGAGCTGTTTTTT.

J is TRBJ2-4 and V is TRBV28; 9 bases line up with TRBD1. Looked up from germline, CDR1 is MDHEN and CDR2 is SYDVKM. The CDR3 runs to 16 residues. Germline trimming cut 4 bases from V and 0 bases from J; bases unmatched to any gene: 4. The CDR3 nucleotides are TGTGCCAGCAGTTCCACAGGGGGCCCAGCCAAAAACATTCAGTACTTC. This codes for CASSSTGGPAKNIQYF.

The J gene is TRBJ1-5, the V gene TRBV28, with D unclear. Germline loops: CDR1 MDHEN, CDR2 SYDVKM. Trimming pared 7 bases from V and 1 base from J, leaving 8 bases between. The CDR3 loop spans 13 amino acids. CDR3 DNA sequence: TGTGCCAGCACCTTTGGGAGCAATCAGCCCCAGCATTTT. Amino acid sequence: CASTFGSNQPQHF.

The rearrangement uses TRBV11-1 and TRBJ2-7; D perhaps matches TRBD2 (5 bases). This CDR3 is built from 13 residues. Trimming took 5 bases from V and 7 from J, leaving 15 bases between them. Germline CDR1 and CDR2: SGHAT and FQDESV (reference sequence). The CDR3 sequence: CASSPGYSGEQYF. The DNA for the CDR3 is TGTGCCAGCAGCCCAGGATATTCGGGGGAGCAGTACTTC.

The chain joins TRBV7-2 to TRBJ2-5, with D unresolved. V was trimmed by 3 bases and J by 1 base, leaving 6 bases between them. The length of the CDR3 is 13 residues. Germline V CDR1 and CDR2: SGHTA, FQGNSA. CDR3 region: CASSFSPQETQYF. The CDR3 bases are TGTGCCAGCAGCTTTTCACCCCAAGAGACCCAGTACTTC.

The chain is built from TRBV9 and TRBJ1-4, with D uncertain. The V gene's germline CDR1 is SGDLS and CDR2 YYNGEE. The CDR3 is 13 residues long. Trimming removed 0 bases from V and 12 bases from J, with 12 bases in between. As DNA, the CDR3 is TGTGCCAGCAGCGTAGACCCCGGTAGGGAACTGTTTTTT. Its translation is CASSVDPGRELFF.

The gene calls are TRBV2 and TRBJ1-6, with 9 bases aligning to TRBD1. Germline V gene data show CDR1 as SNHLY and CDR2 as FYNNEI. CDR3 size: 14 residues. V shed 5 bases and J 8 bases; nucleotides not matched to a gene: 4. The CDR3, as DNA: TGTGCCAGCAGTAACCGGGACAGGGATTCACCCCTCCACTTT. As protein: CASSNRDRDSPLHF.

The genes are TRBV10-3 and TRBJ1-2; 7 nucleotides match TRBD1. Germline V gene data show CDR1 as ENHRY and CDR2 as SYGVKD. J gave up 2 bases and V 2 bases, and 8 bases lay outside the gene matches. This CDR3 region has 16 residues. The CDR3 loop reads CAISEPPGQKNYGYTF. Written as DNA, the CDR3 is TGTGCCATCAGTGAGCCCCCGGGACAGAAAAACTATGGCTACACCTTC.

The chain combines TRBV5-4 with TRBJ2-3; D is tentatively TRBD1 or TRBD2 (5 bases each). CDR1 is SGHNT and CDR2 is YYREEE in the germline V gene (reference sequence). CDR3 size: 16 residues. Trimming left V 4 bases short and J 2 bases short, with 17 bases between. For the CDR3, the DNA is TGTGCCAGCAGCAAACGGGCCGGGGCCCACACAGATACGCAGTATTTT. It is translated as CASSKRAGAHTDTQYF.

The chain is built from TRBV9 and TRBJ2-1; D ambiguous. V lost 0 bases and J 5 bases, leaving 12 bases between the germline ends. The CDR3 is 15 residues long. Germline CDR1 SGDLS, CDR2 YYNGEE. The CDR3 is CASSVDVSPNNEQFF. CDR3 nucleotide sequence: TGTGCCAGCAGCGTAGATGTTAGCCCGAACAATGAGCAGTTCTTC. Full variable domain (missing parts from reference TRBV9 and TRBJ2-1): DSGVTQTPKHLITATGQRVTLRCSPRSGDLSVYWYQQSLDQGLQFLIQYYNGEERAKGNILERFSAQQFPDLHSELNLSSLELGDSALYFCASSVDVSPNNEQFFGPGTRLTVL.

V is TRBV28 and J is TRBJ1-4, with 7 nucleotides matching TRBD1. The CDR3 consists of 16 residues. The V gene's germline CDR1 is MDHEN and CDR2 SYDVKM. The trim removed 1 base at V and 7 bases at J, leaving 9 bases unmatched. The CDR3 DNA reads TGTGCCAGCAGTTTATCGACAGGGCCGGGGGGTGAAAAACTGTTTTTT. Amino acids: CASSLSTGPGGEKLFF.

The CDR3 protein is CASSLTFTQPQHF. The CDR3 DNA reads TGTGCCAGCAGCCTCACCTTCACGCAGCCCCAGCATTTT. This chain connects TRBV28 to TRBJ1-5; no firm D call. The CDR3 loop spans 13 amino acids. Germline V gene data show CDR1 as MDHEN and CDR2 as SYDVKM. V lost 6 bases to trimming and J lost 7 bases, with 13 bases between them.